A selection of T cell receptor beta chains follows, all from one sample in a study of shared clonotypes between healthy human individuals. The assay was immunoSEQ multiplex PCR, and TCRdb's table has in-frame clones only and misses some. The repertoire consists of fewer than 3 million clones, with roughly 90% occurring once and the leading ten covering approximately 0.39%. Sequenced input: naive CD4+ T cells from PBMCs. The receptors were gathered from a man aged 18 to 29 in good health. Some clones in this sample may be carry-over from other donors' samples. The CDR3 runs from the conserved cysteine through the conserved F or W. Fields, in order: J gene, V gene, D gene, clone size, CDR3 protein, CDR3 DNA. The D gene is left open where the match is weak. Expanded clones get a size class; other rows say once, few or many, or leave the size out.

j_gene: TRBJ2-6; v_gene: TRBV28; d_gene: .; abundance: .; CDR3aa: CASSLFGGSLKAIGANVLTF; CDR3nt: TGTGCCAGCAGTTTATTCGGGGGCTCCTTAAAGGCCATTGGGGCCAACGTCCTGACTTTC
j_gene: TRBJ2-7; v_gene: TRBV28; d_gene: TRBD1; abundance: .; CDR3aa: CASSLIGAGGRNEQYF; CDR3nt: TGTGCCAGCAGTTTAATTGGGGCAGGGGGCAGGAACGAGCAGTACTTC
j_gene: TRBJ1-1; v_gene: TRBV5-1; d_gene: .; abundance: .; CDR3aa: CASSQTPQGLGVQVAFF; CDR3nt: TGCGCCAGCAGCCAAACCCCCCAGGGGCTGGGAGTTCAGGTAGCTTTCTTT
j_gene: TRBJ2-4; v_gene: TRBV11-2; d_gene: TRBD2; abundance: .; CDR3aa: CASSLTPYASGRAGQYF; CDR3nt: TGTGCCAGCAGCTTGACCCCTTATGCCAGCGGGAGGGCTGGCCAGTACTTC
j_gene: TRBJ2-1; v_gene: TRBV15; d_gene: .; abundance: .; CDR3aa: CATSIGGAVANEQFF; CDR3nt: TGTGCCACCAGCATTGGGGGAGCGGTCGCCAATGAGCAGTTCTTC
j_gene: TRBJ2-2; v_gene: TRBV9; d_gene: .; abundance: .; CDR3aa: CASSVRIGGMTGELFF; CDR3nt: TGTGCCAGCAGCGTAAGGATTGGAGGGATGACCGGGGAGCTGTTTTTT
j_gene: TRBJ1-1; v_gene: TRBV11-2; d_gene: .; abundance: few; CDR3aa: CASTGHRNTEAFF; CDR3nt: TGTGCCAGCACGGGGCATCGGAACACTGAAGCTTTCTTT
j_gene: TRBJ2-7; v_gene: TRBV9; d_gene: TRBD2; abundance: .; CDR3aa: CASSAQASGTYYEQYF; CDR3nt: TGTGCCAGCAGCGCGCAGGCTAGCGGGACCTACTACGAGCAGTACTTC
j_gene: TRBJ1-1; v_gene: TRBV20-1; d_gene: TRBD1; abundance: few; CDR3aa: CSAQGGTEAFF; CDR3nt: TGCAGTGCTCAGGGGGGTACTGAAGCTTTCTTT
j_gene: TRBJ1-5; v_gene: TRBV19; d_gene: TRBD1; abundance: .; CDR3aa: CASSKGQGNQPQHF; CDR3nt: TGTGCCAGCTCAAAAGGACAGGGCAATCAGCCCCAGCATTTT
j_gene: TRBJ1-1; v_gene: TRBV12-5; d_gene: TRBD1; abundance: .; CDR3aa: CASGLDRGGDTEAFF; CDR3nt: TGTGCTAGTGGTTTGGACAGGGGGGGAGACACTGAAGCTTTCTTT
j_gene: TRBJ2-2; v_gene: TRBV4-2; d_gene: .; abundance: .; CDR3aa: CASSQEAVSDGQNTGELFF; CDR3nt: TGTGCCAGCAGCCAAGAAGCCGTTAGCGATGGACAGAACACCGGGGAGCTGTTTTTT
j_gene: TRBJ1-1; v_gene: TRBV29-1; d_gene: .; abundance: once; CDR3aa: CSVGAGIRSGTEAFF; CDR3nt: TGCAGCGTTGGGGCAGGGATTCGGTCCGGGACTGAAGCTTTCTTT
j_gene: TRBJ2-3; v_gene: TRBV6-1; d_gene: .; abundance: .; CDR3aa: CASSRSGTDTQYF; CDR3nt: TGTGCCAGCAGCCGCTCTGGAACAGATACGCAGTATTTT
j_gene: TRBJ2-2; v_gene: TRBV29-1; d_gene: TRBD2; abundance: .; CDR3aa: CSTAGGSGELFF; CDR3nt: TGCAGCACCGCGGGGGGGTCCGGGGAGCTGTTTTTT
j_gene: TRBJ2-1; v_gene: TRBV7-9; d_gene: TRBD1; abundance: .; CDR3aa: CASSPVGTGEYNEQFF; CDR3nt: TGTGCCAGCAGCCCCGTTGGGACAGGAGAGTACAATGAGCAGTTCTTC
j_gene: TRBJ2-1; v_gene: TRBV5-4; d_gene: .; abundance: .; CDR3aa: CASSTRGRQYNEQFF; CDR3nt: TGTGCCAGCAGCACTCGGGGGAGGCAGTACAATGAGCAGTTCTTC
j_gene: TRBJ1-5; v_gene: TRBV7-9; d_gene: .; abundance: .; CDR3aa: CASSLDRQQQHF; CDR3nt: TGTGCCAGCAGCTTAGACCGACAGCAACAGCATTTT
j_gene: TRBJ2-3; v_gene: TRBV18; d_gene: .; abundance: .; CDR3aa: CASSATYGSSDTQYF; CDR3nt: TGTGCCAGCTCAGCCACGTATGGTTCTTCAGATACGCAGTATTTT
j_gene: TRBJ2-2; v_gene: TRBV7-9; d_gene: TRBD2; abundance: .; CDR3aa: CASSLPTSGRDTGELFF; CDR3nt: TGTGCCAGCAGCTTACCGACTAGCGGGAGAGATACCGGGGAGCTGTTTTTT
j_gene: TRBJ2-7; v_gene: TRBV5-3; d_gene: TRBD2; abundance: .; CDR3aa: CARSFSVLAGGTYEQYF; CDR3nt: TGTGCCAGAAGCTTTAGTGTCCTAGCGGGAGGCACCTACGAGCAGTACTTC
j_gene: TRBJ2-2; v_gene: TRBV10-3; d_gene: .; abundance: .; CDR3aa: CASAGSANTGELFF; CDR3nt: TGTGCCAGTGCTGGGAGCGCGAACACCGGGGAGCTGTTTTTT
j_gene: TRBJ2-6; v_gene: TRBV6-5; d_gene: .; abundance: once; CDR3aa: CASSYRITGANVLTF; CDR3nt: TGTGCCAGCAGTTACCGAATAACAGGGGCCAACGTCCTGACTTTC
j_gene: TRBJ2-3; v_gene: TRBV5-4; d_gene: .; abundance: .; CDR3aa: CASSLEAGASTDTQYF; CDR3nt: TGTGCCAGCAGCTTGGAGGCAGGGGCTAGCACAGATACGCAGTATTTT
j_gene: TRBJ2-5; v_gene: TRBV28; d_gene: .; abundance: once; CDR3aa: CASSGRGIQETQYF; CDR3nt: TGTGCCAGCTCCGGTAGAGGAATCCAAGAGACCCAGTACTTC
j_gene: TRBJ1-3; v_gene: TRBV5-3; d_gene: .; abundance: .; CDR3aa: CARSLPTTIYF; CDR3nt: TGTGCCAGAAGCCTCCCGACCACCATATATTTT
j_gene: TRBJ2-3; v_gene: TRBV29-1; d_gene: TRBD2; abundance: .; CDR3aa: CSVGGLAGNTDTQYF; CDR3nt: TGCAGCGTCGGAGGGCTAGCGGGCAACACAGATACGCAGTATTTT
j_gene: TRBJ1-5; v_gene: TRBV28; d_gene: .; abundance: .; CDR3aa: CASSHGGSNQPQHF; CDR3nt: TGTGCCAGCAGTCACGGGGGGAGCAATCAGCCCCAGCATTTT
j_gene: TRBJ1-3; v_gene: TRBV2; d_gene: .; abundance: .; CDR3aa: CASRGTGNTIYF; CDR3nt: TGTGCCAGCAGGGGGACTGGAAACACCATATATTTT
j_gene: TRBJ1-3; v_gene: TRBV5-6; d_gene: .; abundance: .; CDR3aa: CASSLGAGLGNTIYF; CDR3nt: TGTGCCAGCAGCTTGGGGGCAGGGCTTGGAAACACCATATATTTT
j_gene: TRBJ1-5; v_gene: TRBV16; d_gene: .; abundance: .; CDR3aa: CASSPQVGGQPQHF; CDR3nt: TGTGCCAGCAGCCCCCAGGTGGGAGGTCAGCCCCAGCATTTT
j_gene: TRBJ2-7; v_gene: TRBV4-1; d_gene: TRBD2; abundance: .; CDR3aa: CASSQVGGSNYEQYF; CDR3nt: TGCGCCAGCAGCCAAGTAGGCGGGAGTAATTACGAGCAGTACTTC
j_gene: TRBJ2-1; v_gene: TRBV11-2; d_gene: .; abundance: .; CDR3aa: CASSLGLAVEQFF; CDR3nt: TGTGCCAGCAGCTTAGGTCTGGCCGTTGAGCAGTTCTTC
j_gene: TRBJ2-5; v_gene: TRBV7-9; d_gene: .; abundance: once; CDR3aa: CASSLGSPRVNQETQYF; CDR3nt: TGTGCCAGCAGCTTAGGGAGCCCACGGGTCAACCAAGAGACCCAGTACTTC
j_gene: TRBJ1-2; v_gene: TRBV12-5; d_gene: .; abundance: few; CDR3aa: CASGPQRGRGYTF; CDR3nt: TGTGCTAGTGGTCCCCAGAGGGGTCGGGGCTACACCTTC
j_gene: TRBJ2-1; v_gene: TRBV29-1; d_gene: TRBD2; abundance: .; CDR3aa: CSVRERGPYNEQFF; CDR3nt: TGCAGCGTTCGTGAGCGGGGCCCCTACAATGAGCAGTTCTTC
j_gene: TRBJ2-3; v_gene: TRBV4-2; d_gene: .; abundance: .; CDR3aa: CASSQDKASRADTQYF; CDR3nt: TGTGCCAGCAGCCAAGATAAGGCATCCAGGGCAGATACGCAGTATTTT
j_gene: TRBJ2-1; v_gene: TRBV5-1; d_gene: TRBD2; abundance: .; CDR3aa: CASSLEGLAYNEQFF; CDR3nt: TGCGCCAGCAGCTTGGAGGGACTAGCTTACAATGAGCAGTTCTTC
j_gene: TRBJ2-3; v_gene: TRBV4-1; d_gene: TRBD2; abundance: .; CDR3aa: CASSQGLAGGNTQYF; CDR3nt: TGCGCCAGCAGCCAGGGACTAGCGGGAGGGAATACGCAGTATTTT
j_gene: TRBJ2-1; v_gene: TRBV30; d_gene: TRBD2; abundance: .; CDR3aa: CAWRGYGGSNHNEQFF; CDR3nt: TGTGCCTGGAGGGGCTACGGCGGGAGCAACCACAATGAGCAGTTCTTC
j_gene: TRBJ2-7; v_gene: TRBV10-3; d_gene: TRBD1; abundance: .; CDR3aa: CAIRTGGDVYEQYF; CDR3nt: TGTGCCATCAGAACAGGGGGCGACGTCTACGAGCAGTACTTC
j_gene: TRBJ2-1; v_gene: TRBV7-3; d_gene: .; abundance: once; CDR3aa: CASSLWGQSSYNEQFF; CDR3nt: TGTGCCAGCAGCTTATGGGGGCAGAGCTCCTACAATGAGCAGTTCTTC
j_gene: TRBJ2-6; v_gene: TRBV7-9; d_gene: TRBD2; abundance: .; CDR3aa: CASSPRGGGSSGANVLTF; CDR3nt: TGTGCCAGCAGCCCTCGAGGTGGCGGGAGCTCTGGGGCCAACGTCCTGACTTTC
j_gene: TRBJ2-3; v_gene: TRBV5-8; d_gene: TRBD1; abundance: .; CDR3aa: CASSSTGTARDTQYF; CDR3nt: TGTGCCAGCAGCTCGACCGGGACAGCCAGGGATACGCAGTATTTT
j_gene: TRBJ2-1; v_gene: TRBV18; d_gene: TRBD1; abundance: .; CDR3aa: CASSPGQDNEQFF; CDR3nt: TGTGCCAGCTCACCCGGACAGGACAATGAGCAGTTCTTC
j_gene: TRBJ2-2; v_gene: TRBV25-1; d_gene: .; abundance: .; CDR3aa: CASSDFRSANTGELFF; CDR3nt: TGTGCCAGCAGTGATTTTCGGTCTGCGAACACCGGGGAGCTGTTTTTT
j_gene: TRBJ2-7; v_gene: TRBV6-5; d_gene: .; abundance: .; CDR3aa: CASSYSDLFEQYF; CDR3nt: TGTGCCAGCAGTTACTCGGACCTATTCGAGCAGTACTTC
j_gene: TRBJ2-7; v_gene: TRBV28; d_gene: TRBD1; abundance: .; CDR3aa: CASSSGQGWEQYF; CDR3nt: TGTGCCAGCAGTTCCGGACAGGGTTGGGAGCAGTACTTC
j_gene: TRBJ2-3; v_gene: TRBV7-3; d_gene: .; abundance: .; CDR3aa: CASTIGTPGTDTQYF; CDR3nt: TGTGCCAGCACCATAGGGACTCCCGGCACAGATACGCAGTATTTT
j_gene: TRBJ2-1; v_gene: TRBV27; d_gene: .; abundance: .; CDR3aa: CASTAGLYNEQFF; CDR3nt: TGTGCCAGCACCGCGGGTCTTTACAATGAGCAGTTCTTC
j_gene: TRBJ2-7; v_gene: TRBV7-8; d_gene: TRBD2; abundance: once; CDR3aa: CASRRTGTSDEQYF; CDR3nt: TGTGCCAGCAGGCGAACCGGGACTAGCGACGAGCAGTACTTC
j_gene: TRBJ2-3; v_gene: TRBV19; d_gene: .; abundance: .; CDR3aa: CASSRELYTDTQYF; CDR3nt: TGTGCCAGTAGTCGCGAATTGTACACAGATACGCAGTATTTT
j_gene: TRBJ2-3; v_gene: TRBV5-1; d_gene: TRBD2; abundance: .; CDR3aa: CASSVATGTSGGVDTQYF; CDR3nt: TGCGCCAGCAGCGTGGCCACCGGGACTAGCGGAGGGGTAGATACGCAGTATTTT
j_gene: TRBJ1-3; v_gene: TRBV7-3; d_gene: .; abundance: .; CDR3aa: CASSSPGGPAGNTIYF; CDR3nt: TGTGCCAGCAGCTCCCCCGGAGGGCCGGCCGGAAACACCATATATTTT
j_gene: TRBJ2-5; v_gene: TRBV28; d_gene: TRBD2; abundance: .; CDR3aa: CASTQTGLAGVETQYF; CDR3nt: TGTGCCAGCACCCAAACTGGACTAGCGGGAGTGGAGACCCAGTACTTC
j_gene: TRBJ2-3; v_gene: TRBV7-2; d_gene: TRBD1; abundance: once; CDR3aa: CASSYAGQGADTQYF; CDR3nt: TGTGCCAGCAGCTACGCCGGACAGGGGGCTGATACGCAGTATTTT
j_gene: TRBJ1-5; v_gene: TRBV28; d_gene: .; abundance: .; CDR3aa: CASSLAGRQPQHF; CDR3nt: TGTGCCAGCAGTTTAGCTGGGCGCCAGCCCCAGCATTTT
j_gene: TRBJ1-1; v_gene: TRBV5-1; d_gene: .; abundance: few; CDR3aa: CASSFSVQQNTEAFF; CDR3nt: TGCGCCAGCAGCTTCTCCGTACAGCAAAACACTGAAGCTTTCTTT
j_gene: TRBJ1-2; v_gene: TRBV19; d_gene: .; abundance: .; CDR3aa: CASISIGGNYGYTF; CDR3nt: TGTGCCAGTATCTCAATCGGGGGCAACTATGGCTACACCTTC